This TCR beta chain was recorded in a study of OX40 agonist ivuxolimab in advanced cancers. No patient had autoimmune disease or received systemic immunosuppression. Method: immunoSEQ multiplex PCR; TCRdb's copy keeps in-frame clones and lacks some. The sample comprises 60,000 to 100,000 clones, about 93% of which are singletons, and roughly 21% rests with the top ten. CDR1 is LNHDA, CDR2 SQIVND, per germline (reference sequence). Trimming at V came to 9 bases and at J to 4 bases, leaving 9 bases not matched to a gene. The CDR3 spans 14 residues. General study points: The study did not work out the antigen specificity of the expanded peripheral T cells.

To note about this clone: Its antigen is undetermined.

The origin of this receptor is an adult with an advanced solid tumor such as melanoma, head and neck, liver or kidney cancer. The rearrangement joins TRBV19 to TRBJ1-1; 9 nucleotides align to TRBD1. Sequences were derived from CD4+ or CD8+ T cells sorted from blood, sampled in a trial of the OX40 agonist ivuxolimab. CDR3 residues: CASTYRGLSTEAFF. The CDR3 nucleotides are TGTGCCAGCACTTACAGGGGGCTGTCCACTGAAGCTTTCTTT.